The 15 T cell receptor beta chains presented below share a single source sample, sequenced in a study of blood T cell repertoires in COVID-19. TCRdb keeps only in-frame clones here, not all; method: immunoSEQ multiplex PCR. The sample records around 100,000 clones, around 80% being singletons. The sequencing sample was made of peripheral blood. The origin of the receptors is a man between 70 and 80 years old with active or convalescent COVID-19.

The CDR3 loop reads CASSEVQRPNYGYTF. DNA for the CDR3: TGTGCCAGCAGTGAAGTTCAGCGGCCAAACTATGGCTACACCTTC. J is TRBJ1-2 and V is TRBV6-1; D not resolved. CDR1 is MNHNS, CDR2 SASEGT, per germline. This CDR3 is built from 15 residues. Trimming pared 1 base from V and 2 bases from J, leaving 11 bases between.

The chain combines TRBV6-1 with TRBJ2-7, with 13 bases matching TRBD2. Germline V gene sequence: CDR1 MNHNS, CDR2 SASEGT. This CDR3 has 20 residues. The V segment lost 4 bases and the J segment 2 bases; nucleotides outside the gene matches: 17. The CDR3 bases are TGTGCCAGCAGTGGGACAGTAACCGGGACTAGCGGGAAGGGGACCTACGAGCAGTACTTC. This encodes CASSGTVTGTSGKGTYEQYF.

This chain connects TRBV28 to TRBJ1-4; D is perhaps TRBD1 (6 bases). The germline V and J ends were trimmed by 6 bases and 6 bases, with 14 bases remaining between them. Germline-derived CDR1 and CDR2 are MDHEN and SYDVKM. The CDR3 consists of 14 residues. CDR3 loop: CASSPTGWDEKLFF. CDR3 bases: TGTGCCAGCAGCCCTACAGGGTGGGATGAAAAACTGTTTTTT.

The J gene is TRBJ1-1, the V gene TRBV19; D is uncertain. The CDR3 is made up of 13 amino acids. Germline V CDR1 and CDR2: LNHDA, SQIVND (reference sequence). Trimming pared 7 bases from V and 6 bases from J, leaving 15 bases between. As DNA, the CDR3 is TGTGCCAGTAACAGCGGCTTTCGGGCTGAAGCTTTCTTT. It translates to CASNSGFRAEAFF. Supplemented by reference TRBV19 and TRBJ1-1, the full variable domain reads DGGITQSPKYLFRKEGQNVTLSCEQNLNHDAMYWYRQDPGQGLRLIYYSQIVNDFQKGDIAEGYSVSREKKESFPLTVTSAQKNPTAFYLCASNSGFRAEAFFGQGTRLTVV.

J is TRBJ1-4 and V is TRBV2; D may be TRBD1 (5 bases). The CDR3 sequence is 14 residues long. Germline CDR1 reads SNHLY; CDR2 reads FYNNEI. Trimming cost V 6 bases and J 6 bases, with 14 bases left between them. The CDR3 spells CASRPDSYHEKLFF. The CDR3 DNA sequence: TGTGCCAGCAGACCCGACAGTTACCATGAAAAACTGTTTTTT.

The chain joins TRBV6-5 to TRBJ1-1; D gene ambiguous. The V end lost 6 bases, the J end lost 3 bases, and 11 bases lay between the germline ends. The CDR3 has 13 amino acids. The germline CDR1 and CDR2 sequences are MNHEY and SVGAGI. The CDR3 sequence is CASRIGGDTEAFF. CDR3 sequence (DNA): TGTGCCAGCAGGATAGGTGGAGACACTGAAGCTTTCTTT.

The genes are TRBV19 and TRBJ2-1; 7 nucleotides line up with TRBD1. The J segment lost 5 bases and the V segment lost 5 bases, leaving 9 bases of the junction unmatched. From germline, CDR1 is LNHDA and CDR2 SQIVND (reference sequence). This CDR3 comprises 15 residues. The DNA for the CDR3 is TGTGCCAGTAGTGCCATACAGGGGCATCACAATGAGCAGTTCTTC. Amino acids: CASSAIQGHHNEQFF.

The chain uses TRBV7-9 and TRBJ2-7; TRBD1 aligns across 7 bases. The V segment lost 2 bases and the J segment 2 bases; nucleotides outside the gene matches: 0. The germline CDR1 and CDR2 sequences are SEHNR and FQNEAQ (reference sequence). The CDR3 loop spans 13 amino acids. CDR3 DNA sequence: TGTGCCAGCAGCTTACAGGGGGCCTACGAGCAGTACTTC. Translating it yields CASSLQGAYEQYF.

This chain links TRBV19 with TRBJ1-2, with 9 positions matching TRBD1. The CDR3 has 12 amino acids. The germline V gene encodes CDR1 LNHDA and CDR2 SQIVND (reference sequence). V lost 8 bases and J lost 3; bases outside the gene matches: 1. Here the CDR3 reads CASGDRDYGYTF. The CDR3 DNA reads as TGTGCCAGTGGGGACAGGGACTATGGCTACACCTTC.

This clone was counted a few times. The rearrangement uses TRBV27 and TRBJ2-7; possibly TRBD1 for D (6 bases). The CDR3 totals 15 residues. The germline V gene encodes CDR1 MNHEY and CDR2 SMNVEV (reference sequence). V was cut by 3 bases and J by 0 bases, with 12 bases left in between. The CDR3 loop is CASSFPSRGSYEQYF. The CDR3 DNA is TGTGCCAGCAGTTTCCCCAGCAGGGGCTCCTACGAGCAGTACTTC.

This chain joins TRBV4-1 and TRBJ2-2, with 9 bases matching TRBD2. V was clipped by 4 bases and J by 6 bases; unmatched bases: 18. This CDR3 has 19 amino acids. CDR1 is MGHRA, CDR2 YSYEKL, per germline. The CDR3 nucleotides are TGCGCCAGCAGCCCCCCGGTCGTGTCTAGCGGGAAGAAGGCCGGGGAGCTGTTTTTT. Translated, it gives CASSPPVVSSGKKAGELFF.

This rearrangement joins TRBV7-9 to TRBJ1-5; tentatively, D is TRBD1 (6 bases). Between the trimmed V and J ends, which lost 11 bases and 4 bases, there was a span of 15 bases. The germline CDR1 and CDR2 sequences are SEHNR and FQNEAQ (reference sequence). CDR3 length: 13 amino acids. CDR3: CAVTGQSNQPQHF. In nucleotides, the CDR3 is TGTGCCGTGACCGGACAGAGTAATCAGCCCCAGCATTTT.

The J gene is TRBJ1-2, the V gene TRBV6-5; 7 positions agree with TRBD1. The J segment lost 1 base and the V segment lost 5 bases, leaving 4 bases of the junction unmatched. The CDR3 runs 14 residues. Germline CDR1 MNHEY, CDR2 SVGAGI. CDR3 residues: CASSRGQNNYGYTF. The CDR3 region has the DNA TGTGCCAGCAGTCGGGGACAGAATAACTATGGCTACACCTTC.

V gene TRBV30 combines with J gene TRBJ2-7; 9 nucleotides line up with TRBD1. This CDR3 comprises 12 residues. J gave up 2 bases and V 5 bases, and 1 base lay outside the gene matches. Germline V gene lookup returns CDR1 GTSNPN and CDR2 SVGIG (reference sequence). The CDR3 nucleotides are TGTGCCTGGCGGACAGGGGCCTACGAGCAGTACTTC. Residues: CAWRTGAYEQYF.

The V gene is TRBV7-9, the J gene TRBJ2-1; 8 nucleotides match TRBD2. V gave up 1 base and J gave up 4 bases; unmatched junction bases: 6. CDR1 and CDR2 from the germline V gene are SEHNR and FQNEAQ (reference sequence). The CDR3 is 16 amino acids. This CDR3 is CASSLGAGTRYNEQFF. The CDR3 DNA sequence: TGTGCCAGCAGCTTAGGGGCCGGGACTAGGTACAATGAGCAGTTCTTC.